A selection of T cell receptor beta chains follows, all from one sample in a study of T cell changes during pregnancy in multiple sclerosis. Clones were sequenced by immunoSEQ multiplex PCR, and TCRdb holds only the in-frame ones, with some missing. The data show roughly 20,000 clones, with 85% to 90% seen just once and approximately 13% held by the top ten. Material: CD8+ T cells from peripheral blood mononuclear cells, obtained in the third trimester of pregnancy. Receptor source: a female donor in good health, enrolled as a control in a pregnancy study. CDR3s include the opening cysteine and the closing phenylalanine or tryptophan. The D gene is left open where the match is weak. A row's size may be missing; if present it is once, few, many or a size class.

D gene	clone size	J gene	V gene	CDR3 protein	CDR3 DNA
NA	NA	TRBJ1-1	TRBV27	CASSVSSGSWKEAFF	TGTGCCAGCAGTGTATCCTCCGGGAGCTGGAAAGAAGCTTTCTTT
TRBD2	NA	TRBJ2-4	TRBV7-9	CASSPGLAGTTIQYF	TGTGCCAGCAGCCCGGGACTAGCGGGAACCACCATTCAGTACTTC
NA	NA	TRBJ2-2	TRBV13	CASSLERPEKNTGELFF	TGTGCCAGCAGCTTAGAACGCCCGGAGAAAAACACCGGGGAGCTGTTTTTT
TRBD1	NA	TRBJ2-3	TRBV27	CATLGQGTDTQYF	TGTGCCACCTTAGGACAGGGCACAGATACGCAGTATTTT
NA	NA	TRBJ2-1	TRBV13	CASSLTETSYNEQFF	TGTGCCAGCAGCTTGACAGAGACCTCCTACAATGAGCAGTTCTTC
NA	once	TRBJ1-1	TRBV13	CASSLEERNTEAFF	TGTGCCAGCAGCTTAGAAGAGAGGAACACTGAAGCTTTCTTT
TRBD1	once	TRBJ2-7	TRBV28	CASSPLGTEGVEQYF	TGTGCCAGCAGCCCCCTTGGGACAGAAGGGGTCGAGCAGTACTTC
NA	NA	TRBJ2-5	TRBV10-2	CASSGLANQETQYF	TGCGCCAGCAGTGGGCTAGCGAACCAAGAGACCCAGTACTTC
NA	NA	TRBJ1-2	TRBV27	CASSPGGHGYTF	TGTGCCAGCAGCCCTGGAGGTCATGGCTACACCTTC
TRBD1	few	TRBJ2-3	TRBV9	CASSLEPVDRGSTDTQYF	TGTGCCAGCAGCTTGGAACCAGTAGACAGGGGTAGCACAGATACGCAGTATTTT
TRBD2	few	TRBJ2-4	TRBV6-4	CASSDGGEKDIQYF	TGTGCCAGCAGTGACGGGGGGGAGAAGGACATTCAGTACTTC
TRBD2	NA	TRBJ2-2	TRBV28	CASSPWTSPNTGELFF	TGTGCCAGCAGTCCCTGGACTAGCCCTAACACCGGGGAGCTGTTTTTT
TRBD1	NA	TRBJ2-7	TRBV28	CASSFLDRGQHEQYF	TGTGCCAGCAGTTTCCTGGACAGGGGACAACACGAGCAGTACTTC
NA	NA	TRBJ2-7	TRBV27	CASSQLTGTYEQYF	TGTGCCAGCAGTCAGCTGACAGGAACCTACGAGCAGTACTTC
NA	NA	TRBJ1-6	TRBV6-6	CASRWVGTLHF	TGTGCCAGCAGATGGGTGGGGACACTCCACTTT
TRBD2	NA	TRBJ2-1	TRBV27	CASSFWTSNAYNEQFF	TGTGCCAGCAGTTTCTGGACTAGTAATGCCTACAATGAGCAGTTCTTC
TRBD2	NA	TRBJ2-3	TRBV27	CASSPGLAGSDTQYF	TGTGCCAGCAGTCCGGGACTAGCGGGGTCAGATACGCAGTATTTT